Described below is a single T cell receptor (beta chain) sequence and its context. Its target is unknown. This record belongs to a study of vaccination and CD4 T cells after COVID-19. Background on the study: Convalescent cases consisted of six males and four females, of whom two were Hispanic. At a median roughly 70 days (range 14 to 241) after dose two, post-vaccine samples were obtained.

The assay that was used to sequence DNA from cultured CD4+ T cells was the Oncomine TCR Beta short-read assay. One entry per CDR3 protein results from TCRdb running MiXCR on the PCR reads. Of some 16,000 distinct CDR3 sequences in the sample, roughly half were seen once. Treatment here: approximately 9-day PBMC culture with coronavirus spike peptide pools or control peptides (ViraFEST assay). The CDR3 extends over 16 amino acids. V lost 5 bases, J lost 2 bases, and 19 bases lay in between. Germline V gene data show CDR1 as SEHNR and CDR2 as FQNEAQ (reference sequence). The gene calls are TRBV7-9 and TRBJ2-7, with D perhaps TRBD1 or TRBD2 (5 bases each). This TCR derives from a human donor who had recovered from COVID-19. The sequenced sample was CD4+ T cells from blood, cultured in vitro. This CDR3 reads CASSAGTENQPYEQYF. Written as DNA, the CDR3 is TGTGCCAGCAGCGCCGGGACCGAGAACCAACCCTACGAGCAGTACTTC.